The subject of this entry is one T cell receptor (beta chain). It was with 60 Vbeta and 13 Jbeta primers that the PCR ran. The repertoire was sequenced with immunoSEQ multiplex PCR; TCRdb's copy has only in-frame clones and lacks some. The sample includes over 200,000 clones, roughly 80% seen only once; the top ten take 5% to 6%. CDR1 is GTSNPN, CDR2 SVGIG, per germline (reference sequence). Trimming removed 3 bases from V and 2 bases from J, with 10 bases in between. The CDR3 has 14 amino acids. The data belong to a study of cytomegalovirus exposure and HLA in healthy donors. The origin of this receptor is a woman aged 40 to 55 in good health and CMV-seropositive. V and J are TRBV30 and TRBJ2-2; D not resolved. The sample comprised PBMCs. The CDR3 DNA follows: TGTGCCTGGAGCGGCGAGGTTAACACCGGGGAGCTGTTTTTT. Protein sequence: CAWSGEVNTGELFF.